This TCR beta chain was profiled in a study of OX40 agonist ivuxolimab in advanced cancers. Regarding the research as a whole: Ivuxolimab, which targeted the costimulatory receptor OX40 (CD134), was an agonistic, fully human IgG2 monoclonal antibody. Intravenous ivuxolimab was administered to patients every 2 weeks at six dose levels: 0.01, 0.1, 0.3, 1.5, 3 and 10 mg/kg. Among the roughly 50 dose-escalation patients, around 20 had hepatocellular carcinoma, 15 or so melanoma, 9 renal cell carcinoma and 9 head and neck cancer. In the dose-escalation cohort, more than 75% of patients were male, and the mean age was approximately 60 years, with a range of about 20 to 79. Patients were allowed to have had prior anti-PD-1, anti-PD-L1 or anti-CTLA-4 therapy, and about 40% of the dose-escalation patients had been treated with checkpoint inhibitors. Three dose-escalation patients achieved partial responses, one with hepatocellular carcinoma and two with cutaneous melanoma. The point of sequencing TCRbeta in the periphery was to test whether ivuxolimab changed TCR sequence diversity and drove clonal T-cell expansion. The paper reports the monotherapy dose-escalation portion (N of about 56 patients) of the phase I ivuxolimab trial.

V lost 1 base and J lost 3 bases, and the count of bases not matched to a germline gene is 3. CDR1 and CDR2, per the germline V gene, are SGHNT and YENEEA. From the cysteine up to the phenylalanine, the CDR3 has a length of 15 residues. CDR3 DNA only is kept here, 45 bases in frame from base 1. Broader findings and caveats from the paper: Partial responders in the 0.1-3.0 mg/kg groups had among the lowest normalized peripheral clonal expansion, especially among CD8+ T cells. The antigen specificity of the clonally expanded peripheral T cells was not determined. At doses of 0.1 to 3.0 mg/kg, clonal expansion of both CD4+ and CD8+ T cells in blood was seen between baseline and week 6. After ivuxolimab, more expanded clones were found on average in CD8+ T cells than in CD4+ T cells. Low levels of normalized T-cell clonal expansion were also seen in some patients who did not respond.

Genomic DNA was isolated from the sorted cells so that the TCRbeta CDR3 region could be sequenced. The immunoSEQ Assay was used for sequencing of TCRbeta CDR3 regions. The source is immuneACCESS, and TCRdb retained only in-frame sequences with V and J called. Part of the clones is not carried over; for the studies checked, unresolved V genes explain less than half of this, and the remainder is unexplained. A total of about 94,000 clones appear in this sample, roughly 89% of them only once. The ten biggest clones cover about 0.87% of the sample. A remark on this clone: It lacks a known antigen. No per-base quality is available; no much larger clone lies one base away.

Patients with a history of autoimmune disease or receiving systemic immunosuppression were excluded from the trial. Peripheral blood for TCR sequencing was drawn from every dose cohort at baseline, at cycle 4 day 1 and at cycle 7 day 1. The samples were drawn from a first-in-human, open-label, multicenter phase I dose-escalation trial of ivuxolimab. Adults with locally advanced or metastatic head and neck squamous cell, hepatocellular, melanoma or renal cell carcinoma were enrolled in the trial. CD4+ and CD8+ T cells were sorted separately from peripheral blood before TCR sequencing. This clonotype originated in an adult with an advanced solid tumor such as melanoma, head and neck, liver or kidney cancer. In this chain, TRBV11-3 is recombined with TRBJ2-5; 9 nucleotides in the junction match TRBD2. The sequences come from CD4+ or CD8+ T cells sorted from blood, collected in a trial of the OX40 agonist ivuxolimab. The bases are TGTGCCAGCAGCTTAGGGACTAGCGAGGAAGAGACCCAGTACTTC. It translates to CASSLGTSEEETQYF.